The clone carrying this T cell receptor (beta chain) was counted a few times. This sample is part of a study of blood T cell repertoires in COVID-19. Whole-study context: COVID-19 samples from acute and convalescent phases originated in the United States, Italy and Spain. The cDNA or gDNA used as material had been derived from T cells, B-cell-depleted T cells, or PBMCs.

Repertoires were generated with immunoSEQ multiplex PCR, while TCRdb's copy carries only in-frame clones and drops some. The sample shows over 95,000 clones, nearly 90% of them seen only once. Per the germline V gene, CDR1 is SEHNR and CDR2 is FQNEAQ (reference sequence). V was trimmed by 3 bases and J by 6 bases, leaving 9 bases between them. This CDR3 contains 12 residues. Sequencing input: peripheral blood. This clonotype was sampled from an older woman who had recovered from COVID-19. This sequence joins TRBV7-9 and TRBJ2-7, with D perhaps matching TRBD2 (5 bases). This CDR3 reads CASSFGVGEQYF. CDR3 DNA sequence: TGTGCCAGCAGCTTCGGGGTGGGCGAGCAGTACTTC.